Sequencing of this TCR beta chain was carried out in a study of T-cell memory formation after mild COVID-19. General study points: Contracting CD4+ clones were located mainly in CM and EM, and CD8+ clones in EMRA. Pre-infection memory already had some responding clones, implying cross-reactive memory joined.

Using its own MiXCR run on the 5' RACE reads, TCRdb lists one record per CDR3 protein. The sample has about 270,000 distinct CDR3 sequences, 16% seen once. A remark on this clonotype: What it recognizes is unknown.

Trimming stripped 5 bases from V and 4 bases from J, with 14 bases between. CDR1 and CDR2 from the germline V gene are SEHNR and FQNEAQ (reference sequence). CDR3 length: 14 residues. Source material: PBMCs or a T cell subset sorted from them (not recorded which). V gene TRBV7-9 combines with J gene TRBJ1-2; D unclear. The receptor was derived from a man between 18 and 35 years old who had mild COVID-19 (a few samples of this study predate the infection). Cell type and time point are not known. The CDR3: CASSSSEASYGYTF. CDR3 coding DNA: TGTGCCAGCAGCAGCTCAGAAGCTTCCTATGGCTACACCTTC. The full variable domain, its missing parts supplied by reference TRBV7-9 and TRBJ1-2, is DTGVSQNPRHKITKRGQNVTFRCDPISEHNRLYWYRQTLGQGPEFLTYFQNEAQLEKSRLLSDRFSAERPKGSFSTLEIQRTEQGDSAMYLCASSSSEASYGYTFGSGTRLTVV.